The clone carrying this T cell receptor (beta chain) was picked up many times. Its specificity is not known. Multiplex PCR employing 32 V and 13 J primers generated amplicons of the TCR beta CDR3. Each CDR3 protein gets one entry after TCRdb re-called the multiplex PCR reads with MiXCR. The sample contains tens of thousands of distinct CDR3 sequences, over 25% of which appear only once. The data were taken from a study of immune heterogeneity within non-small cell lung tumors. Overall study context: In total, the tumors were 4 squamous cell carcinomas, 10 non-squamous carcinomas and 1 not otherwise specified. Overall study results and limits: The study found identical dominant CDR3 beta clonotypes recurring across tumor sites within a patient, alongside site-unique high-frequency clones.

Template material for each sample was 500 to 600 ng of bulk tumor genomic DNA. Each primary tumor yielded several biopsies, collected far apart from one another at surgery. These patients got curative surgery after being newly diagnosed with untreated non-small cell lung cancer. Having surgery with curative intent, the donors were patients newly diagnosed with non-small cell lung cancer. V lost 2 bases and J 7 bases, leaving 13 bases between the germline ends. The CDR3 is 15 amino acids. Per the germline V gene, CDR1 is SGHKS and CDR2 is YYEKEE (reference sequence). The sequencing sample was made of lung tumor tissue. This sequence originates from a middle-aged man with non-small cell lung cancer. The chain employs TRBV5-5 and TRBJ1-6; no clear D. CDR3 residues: CASSLSSTQNSPLHF. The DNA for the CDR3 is TGTGCCAGCAGCTTATCGTCGACACAGAATTCACCCCTCCACTTT. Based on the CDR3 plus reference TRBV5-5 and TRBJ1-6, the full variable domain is DAGVTQSPTHLIKTRGQQVTLRCSPISGHKSVSWYQQVLGQGPQFIFQYYEKEERGRGNFPDRFSARQFPNYSSELNVNALLLGDSALYLCASSLSSTQNSPLHFGNGTRLTVT.